One and the same sample provided the 22 T cell receptor beta chains below, sequenced in a study of blood T cell repertoires in COVID-19. The assay was immunoSEQ multiplex PCR, and TCRdb's table has in-frame clones only and misses some. The sample gives about 100,000 clones, 70% to 85% of which show up once; 9.8% is in the top ten. Specimen: peripheral blood. These receptors originate from a man in his 60s with active or convalescent COVID-19.

V gene TRBV7-3 combines with J gene TRBJ1-5, with D hard to call. Germline V gene data show CDR1 as SGHTA and CDR2 as FQGTGA. V lost 4 bases, J lost 0 bases, and 10 bases lay in between. The CDR3 has 15 amino acids. CDR3 amino acids: CASSSEDNSNQPQHF. The CDR3 region has the DNA TGTGCCAGCAGCTCGGAGGATAATAGCAATCAGCCCCAGCATTTT.

This chain's CDR3 is CASTPTSGSSPLHF. The CDR3 DNA follows: TGTGCCAGCACCCCGACGTCGGGGAGTTCACCCCTCCACTTT. The V gene is TRBV2, the J gene TRBJ1-6, with no clear D. Trimming left V 7 bases short and J 9 bases short, with 16 bases between. Germline V gene sequence: CDR1 SNHLY, CDR2 FYNNEI. This CDR3 is 14 amino acids long.

The chain combines TRBV11-2 with TRBJ2-5; 10 positions agree with TRBD2. The V and J ends lost 4 bases and 5 bases, in that order; junction bases with no gene match: 7. This CDR3 comprises 15 residues. Looked up from germline, CDR1 is SGHAT and CDR2 is FQNNGV. CDR3 amino acids: CASSWASGSQETQYF. The CDR3 nucleotides read TGTGCCAGCAGCTGGGCTAGCGGGAGCCAGGAGACCCAGTACTTC.

The CDR3 region has the DNA TGTGCCAGCAGCTTCTCTACGAACACCGGGGAGCTGTTTTTT. It translates to CASSFSTNTGELFF. The chain joins TRBV7-2 to TRBJ2-2; D is ambiguous. In germline, CDR1 is SGHTA, CDR2 FQGNSA. This CDR3 region has 14 residues. The V end was cut by 3 bases, the J end by 0 bases, with 5 bases between.

This clone was picked up one time. V usage is TRBV28 and J usage is TRBJ2-7, with 11 bases fitting TRBD2. The CDR3 contains 15 residues. Germline values: CDR1 MDHEN, CDR2 SYDVKM. Germline trimming cut 5 bases from V and 4 bases from J; bases unmatched to any gene: 7. CDR3 nucleotides: TGTGCCAGCAGTATTACTAGCGGGAGTTGGTACGAGCAGTACTTC. Protein product: CASSITSGSWYEQYF.

J is TRBJ2-2 and V is TRBV7-2; 9 positions match TRBD2. Losses at the gene ends were 5 bases for V and 8 bases for J; bases not matched to a gene: 12. The CDR3 consists of 16 residues. Looked up from germline, CDR1 is SGHTA and CDR2 is FQGNSA. The CDR3 loop reads CASSRGSGTSMGELFF. The CDR3 region has the DNA TGTGCCAGCAGCCGCGGGAGCGGGACTAGCATGGGGGAGCTGTTTTTT.

The genes are TRBV4-1 and TRBJ2-1, with 15 bases matching TRBD2. Losses at the gene ends were 4 bases for V and 7 bases for J; bases not matched to a gene: 5. The CDR3 loop spans 16 amino acids. Germline CDR1 and CDR2: MGHRA and YSYEKL. CDR3 sequence (DNA): TGCGCCAGCAGCCCACCCGGGACTAGCGGGAGGAATGAGCAGTTCTTC. This codes for CASSPPGTSGRNEQFF.

The chain has TRBV15 and TRBJ2-3, with 9 bases fitting TRBD2. Germline CDR1 and CDR2: LNHNV and YYDKDF (reference sequence). The length of the CDR3 is 18 residues. V shed 5 bases, J shed 4 bases, and the junction held 16 bases outside the gene matches. The CDR3 DNA reads TGTGCCACCAGCCGATCTTACTTTAGCGGGAGTGGACCAGATACGCAGTATTTT. It specifies CATSRSYFSGSGPDTQYF.

The DNA of the CDR3 is TGTGCCAGCTCTGCGCCACCGTACCAAGAGACCCAGTACTTC. This sequence encodes CASSAPPYQETQYF. The V gene is TRBV2, the J gene TRBJ2-5, with D unresolved. CDR3 size: 14 residues. In germline, CDR1 is SNHLY, CDR2 FYNNEI. Between the trimmed V and J ends, which lost 8 bases and 0 bases, there was a span of 13 bases. Full variable domain (rest looked up from reference TRBV2 and TRBJ2-5): EPEVTQTPSHQVTQMGQEVILRCVPISNHLYFYWYRQILGQKVEFLVSFYNNEISEKSEIFDDQFSVERPDGSNFTLKIRSTKLEDSAMYFCASSAPPYQETQYFGPGTRLLVL.

The rearrangement links TRBV7-9 to TRBJ2-1, with TRBD2 identical over 15 bases. CDR3 length: 17 residues. Germline V lookup: CDR1 SEHNR, CDR2 FQNEAQ (reference sequence). Unmatched junction bases numbered 7, after V lost 6 bases and J lost 4 bases. DNA of the CDR3: TGTGCCAGCAGGCCAACCGGGACTAGCGGGAGGTACAATGAGCAGTTCTTC. The encoded protein is CASRPTGTSGRYNEQFF.

The CDR3 sequence is CASSLGEDSNQPQHF. The CDR3 nucleotides read TGTGCCAGCAGCTTGGGGGAGGATAGCAATCAGCCCCAGCATTTT. V and J are TRBV5-8 and TRBJ1-5; D remains ambiguous. Trimming took off 0 bases at V and 0 bases at J, with 7 bases between the two ends. Germline-derived CDR1 and CDR2 are SGHTS and YDEGEE. The CDR3 consists of 15 residues. Together with reference TRBV5-8 and TRBJ1-5, the CDR3 gives the full variable domain: EAGVTQSPTHLIKTRGQQATLRCSPISGHTSVYWYQQALGLGLQFLLWYDEGEERNRGNFPPRFSGRQFPNYSSELNVNALELEDSALYLCASSLGEDSNQPQHFGDGTRLSIL.

The chain joins TRBV5-1 to TRBJ2-1; D uncertain. Trimming stripped 0 bases from V and 0 bases from J, with 10 bases between. The CDR3 is 16 amino acids. Per germline, CDR1 SGHRS and CDR2 YFSETQ. The CDR3 is CASSLGALTSYNEQFF. CDR3 DNA sequence: TGCGCCAGCAGCTTGGGGGCTCTAACCTCCTACAATGAGCAGTTCTTC.

The sample holds a few counts of this clone. This rearrangement joins TRBV4-1 to TRBJ2-5; 10 positions agree with TRBD2. V shed 1 base and J 4 bases; nucleotides not matched to a gene: 6. The CDR3 totals 16 residues. Per germline, CDR1 MGHRA and CDR2 YSYEKL. The CDR3 protein is CASSQGGAGGPETQYF. Written as DNA, the CDR3 is TGCGCCAGCAGCCAAGGGGGAGCGGGAGGGCCAGAGACCCAGTACTTC.

This clone was seen more than once but under ten times. The V gene is TRBV5-8, the J gene TRBJ2-1; TRBD1 aligns across 11 bases. Germline loops: CDR1 SGHTS, CDR2 YDEGEE. The CDR3 is made up of 15 amino acids. J gave up 6 bases and V 3 bases, and 5 bases lay outside the gene matches. CDR3 sequence: CASSWGQGVRNEQFF. In nucleotides, the CDR3 is TGTGCCAGCAGCTGGGGACAGGGGGTGCGCAATGAGCAGTTCTTC.

The chain joins TRBV20-1 to TRBJ1-2, with D possibly matching TRBD1 (6 bases). The V gene's germline CDR1 is DFQATT and CDR2 SNEGSKA (reference sequence). This CDR3 contains 11 residues. Trimming shortened V by 6 bases and J by 6 bases, and 11 bases separated the two germline ends. CDR3 coding DNA: TGCAGTGCGCCCGACAGGAATGGCTACACCTTC. Its translation is CSAPDRNGYTF.

The genes are TRBV6-4 and TRBJ2-7; TRBD2 matches 11 bases. The V gene's germline CDR1 is MRHNA and CDR2 SNTAGT. The V gene end was trimmed by 4 bases and the J gene end by 3 bases; junction bases not matched to a gene: 8. The length of the CDR3 is 16 residues. This CDR3 reads CASSVTSGRGIYEQYF. CDR3 sequence (DNA): TGTGCCAGCAGTGTTACTAGCGGGAGAGGGATCTACGAGCAGTACTTC.

A few counts support this clone. The rearrangement links TRBV28 to TRBJ1-5, with 8 bases lining up with TRBD1. After removal of 5 bases from V and 2 bases from J, the junction contained 5 bases not matched to a gene. The length of the CDR3 is 15 residues. Per the germline V gene, CDR1 is MDHEN and CDR2 is SYDVKM. The CDR3 sequence: CASSTPGQGNQPQHF. Here the CDR3 DNA reads TGTGCCAGCAGTACCCCGGGACAGGGCAATCAGCCCCAGCATTTT. Variable domain in full (rest from reference TRBV28 and TRBJ1-5): DVKVTQSSRYLVKRTGEKVFLECVQDMDHENMFWYRQDPGLGLRLIYFSYDVKMKEKGDIPEGYSVSREKKERFSLILESASTNQTSMYLCASSTPGQGNQPQHFGDGTRLSIL.

The V gene is TRBV7-9, the J gene TRBJ2-1, with 14 bases lining up with TRBD2. The CDR3 is 16 amino acids. Trimming cost V 4 bases and J 9 bases; bases outside gene matches: 8. From germline, CDR1 is SEHNR and CDR2 FQNEAQ (reference sequence). The CDR3 coding sequence is TGTGCCAGCAGCTGGGGACTAGCGGGAGCTGCGGTTGAGCAGTTCTTC. Translation: CASSWGLAGAAVEQFF.

This clone was counted only a few times. The V gene is TRBV28, the J gene TRBJ2-7; D is unclear. This CDR3 region has 11 residues. Germline CDR1 reads MDHEN; CDR2 reads SYDVKM. The V end lost 5 bases, the J end lost 2 bases, and 4 bases lay between the germline ends. The CDR3 region is CASSRTYEQYF. For the CDR3, the DNA is TGTGCCAGCAGTCGTACCTACGAGCAGTACTTC.

The gene calls are TRBV3-1 (or the pseudogene TRBV3-2) and TRBJ2-3; 8 bases are shared with TRBD1. Germline lookup yields CDR1 LGHDT and CDR2 YNNKEL (reference sequence). The CDR3 is made up of 16 amino acids. V lost 0 bases to trimming and J lost 6 bases; unmatched junction nucleotides: 8. The CDR3 reads CASSQEMDRDRDTQYF. In DNA, the CDR3 is TGTGCCAGCAGCCAAGAGATGGACAGGGACAGGGATACGCAGTATTTT.

The chain carries TRBV6-6 and TRBJ2-7; 7 bases fit TRBD1. The J segment lost 7 bases and the V segment lost 7 bases, leaving 13 bases of the junction unmatched. The CDR3 is 14 residues long. CDR1 MNHNY and CDR2 SVGAGI come from the germline V gene (reference sequence). The DNA for the CDR3 is TGTGCCAGCACCACCGGGACAGCATTCGGGGAGCAGTACTTC. Translation: CASTTGTAFGEQYF.

The chain employs TRBV7-2 and TRBJ2-1; tentative D call: TRBD2 (6 bases). The CDR3 consists of 15 residues. Germline CDR1 and CDR2: SGHTA and FQGNSA. The germline V and J ends were trimmed by 6 bases and 1 base, with 13 bases remaining between them. This CDR3 is CASRGGGTSYNEQFF. The CDR3 region has the DNA TGTGCCAGCAGGGGGGGAGGAACATCCTACAATGAGCAGTTCTTC.